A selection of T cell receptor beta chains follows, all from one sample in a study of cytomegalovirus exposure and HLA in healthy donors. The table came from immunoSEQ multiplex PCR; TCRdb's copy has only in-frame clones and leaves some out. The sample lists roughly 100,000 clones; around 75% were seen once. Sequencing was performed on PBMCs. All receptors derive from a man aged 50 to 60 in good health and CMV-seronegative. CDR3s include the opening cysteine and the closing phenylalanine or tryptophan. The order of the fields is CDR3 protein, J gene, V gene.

CDR3aa: CASSPGEGGFRGYTF; j_gene: TRBJ1-2; v_gene: TRBV19
CDR3aa: CASRPNSGRTDTQYF; j_gene: TRBJ2-3; v_gene: TRBV7-8
CDR3aa: CASSSRGTSGRTGELFF; j_gene: TRBJ2-2; v_gene: TRBV28
CDR3aa: CASSMRGNQAFF; j_gene: TRBJ1-1; v_gene: TRBV19
CDR3aa: CASSDGGVVSYEQYF; j_gene: TRBJ2-7; v_gene: TRBV2
CDR3aa: CASSPRQGASFGYTF; j_gene: TRBJ1-2; v_gene: TRBV9
CDR3aa: CASGPGQGSNEQFF; j_gene: TRBJ2-1; v_gene: TRBV7-8
CDR3aa: CASSKRGEGQGGDTQYF; j_gene: TRBJ2-3; v_gene: TRBV21-1
CDR3aa: CASSLEDEQYF; j_gene: TRBJ2-7; v_gene: TRBV2
CDR3aa: CASAGPGDTEAFF; j_gene: TRBJ1-1; v_gene: TRBV11-3
CDR3aa: CASSQWEATGELFF; j_gene: TRBJ2-2; v_gene: TRBV4-2
CDR3aa: CASPAGAGANVLTF; j_gene: TRBJ2-6; v_gene: TRBV6-4
CDR3aa: CASSVGGVGYDEQYF; j_gene: .; v_gene: TRBV9
CDR3aa: CAWRITSNTGELFF; j_gene: TRBJ2-2; v_gene: TRBV30
CDR3aa: CASSVGTQGYEQYF; j_gene: TRBJ2-7; v_gene: TRBV25-1
CDR3aa: CASSSGQISEQYF; j_gene: TRBJ2-7; v_gene: TRBV5-1